This T cell receptor (beta chain) was captured in a study of metastatic and nonmetastatic thyroid tumors. This clone came up a few times. This CDR3 contains 18 residues. The germline gives CDR1 MNHEY, CDR2 SMNVEV (reference sequence). V was clipped by 4 bases and J by 0 bases; unmatched bases: 12. TCRdb reprocessed the PCR reads using MiXCR. The sample records some 30,000 clones, about 32% being singletons. Treatment of any kind had been given to no patient before thyroid surgery. This TCR was sampled from a female donor with papillary thyroid cancer or a benign thyroid nodule (not recorded which). Some clones in this sample may be carry-over from other donors' samples. Sequencing was performed on tumor tissue. The gene calls are TRBV27 and TRBJ1-2; 9 bases match TRBD1. The CDR3 loop is CASSSSWTGAKTNYGYTF. The CDR3 DNA sequence: TGTGCCAGCAGTTCATCCTGGACAGGGGCGAAGACTAACTATGGCTACACCTTC.